This T cell receptor beta chain appears in the sequencing data of a study of T cells in narcolepsy. Findings of the study overall: Autoreactive clonotypes reportedly recurred in blood of same and different patients, not controls. Some memory CD4+ repertoires had no autoreactive clone sequences. Same-patient CSF and blood CD4+ T cell clonotypes included HCRT-specific and TRIB2-specific autoreactive ones.

Regarding this clone: Its antigen is unidentified.

CDR1 is ENHRY, CDR2 SYGVKD, per germline. V was shortened by 3 bases and J by 2 bases, with 7 bases between the two germline ends. The length of the CDR3 is 13 residues. TCRdb keeps only in-frame clones here, not all; method: immunoSEQ multiplex PCR. The sample lists about 40,000 clones, approximately 89% occurring once. The V and J genes are TRBV10-3 and TRBJ2-5; no definite D call. The clonotype originates from a human donor with narcolepsy. Material for sequencing was CD45RA- memory CD4+ T cells from PBMCs. CDR3 region: CAISETEQETQYF. CDR3 DNA: TGTGCCATCAGTGAAACAGAACAAGAGACCCAGTACTTC.